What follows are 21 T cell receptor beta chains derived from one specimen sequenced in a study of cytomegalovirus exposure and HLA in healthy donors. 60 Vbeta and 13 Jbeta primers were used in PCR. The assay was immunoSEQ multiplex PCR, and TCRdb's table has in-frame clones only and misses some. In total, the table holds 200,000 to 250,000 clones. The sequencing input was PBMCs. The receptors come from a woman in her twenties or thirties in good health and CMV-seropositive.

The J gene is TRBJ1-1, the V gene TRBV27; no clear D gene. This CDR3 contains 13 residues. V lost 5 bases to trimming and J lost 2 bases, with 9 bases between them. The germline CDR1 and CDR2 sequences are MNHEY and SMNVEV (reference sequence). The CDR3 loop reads CASSVTVNTEAFF. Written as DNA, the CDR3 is TGTGCCAGCAGTGTTACAGTAAACACTGAAGCTTTCTTT.

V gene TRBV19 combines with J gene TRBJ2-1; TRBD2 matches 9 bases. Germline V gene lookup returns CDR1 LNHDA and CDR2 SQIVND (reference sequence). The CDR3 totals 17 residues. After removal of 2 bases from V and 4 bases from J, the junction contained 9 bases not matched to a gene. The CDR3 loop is CASSISRAGGLYNEQFF. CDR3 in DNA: TGTGCCAGTAGTATAAGTAGGGCGGGGGGGCTTTACAATGAGCAGTTCTTC.

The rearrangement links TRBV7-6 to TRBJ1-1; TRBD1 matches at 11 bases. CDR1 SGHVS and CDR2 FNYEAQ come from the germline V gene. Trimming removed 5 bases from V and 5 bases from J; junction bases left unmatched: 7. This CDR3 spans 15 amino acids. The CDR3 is CASSPRTGGVTEAFF. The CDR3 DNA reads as TGTGCCAGCAGCCCGCGGACAGGGGGCGTAACTGAAGCTTTCTTT.

The CDR3 region has the DNA TGCGCCAGCAGCCAAGCTCCCGCCGGGACAGGGAGCGGGGGCTACACCTTC. Translating gives CASSQAPAGTGSGGYTF. The chain links TRBV4-1 to TRBJ1-2, with 9 bases aligning to TRBD1. The ends lost 1 base at V and 8 bases at J; junction bases unmatched: 14. Per the germline V gene, CDR1 is MGHRA and CDR2 is YSYEKL. The CDR3 is 17 amino acids.

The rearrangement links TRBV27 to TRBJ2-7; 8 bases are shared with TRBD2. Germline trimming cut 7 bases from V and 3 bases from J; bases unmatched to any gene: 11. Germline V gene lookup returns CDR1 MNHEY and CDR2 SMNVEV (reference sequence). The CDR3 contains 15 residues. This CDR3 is CASKTGARGGYEQYF. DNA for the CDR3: TGTGCCAGCAAAACCGGGGCCCGGGGGGGCTACGAGCAGTACTTC.

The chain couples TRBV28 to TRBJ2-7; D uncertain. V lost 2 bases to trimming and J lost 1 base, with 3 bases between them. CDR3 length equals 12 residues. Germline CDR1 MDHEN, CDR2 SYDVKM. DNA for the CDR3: TGTGCCAGCAGTTTAGAGTCCTACGAGCAGTACTTC. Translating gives CASSLESYEQYF. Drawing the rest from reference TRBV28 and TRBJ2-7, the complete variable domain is DVKVTQSSRYLVKRTGEKVFLECVQDMDHENMFWYRQDPGLGLRLIYFSYDVKMKEKGDIPEGYSVSREKKERFSLILESASTNQTSMYLCASSLESYEQYFGPGTRLTVT.

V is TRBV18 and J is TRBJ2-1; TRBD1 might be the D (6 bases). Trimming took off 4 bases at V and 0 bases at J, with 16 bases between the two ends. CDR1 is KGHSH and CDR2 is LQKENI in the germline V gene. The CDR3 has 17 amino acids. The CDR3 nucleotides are TGTGCCAGCTCACTCACTCCGACAGGAGGCTCCTACAATGAGCAGTTCTTC. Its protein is CASSLTPTGGSYNEQFF.

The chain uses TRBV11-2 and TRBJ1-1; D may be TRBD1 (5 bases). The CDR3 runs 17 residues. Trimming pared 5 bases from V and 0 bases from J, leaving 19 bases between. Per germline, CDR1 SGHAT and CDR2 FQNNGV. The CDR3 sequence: CASSPGPGGDLNTEAFF. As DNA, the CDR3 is TGTGCCAGCAGCCCTGGCCCCGGGGGGGATCTGAACACTGAAGCTTTCTTT.

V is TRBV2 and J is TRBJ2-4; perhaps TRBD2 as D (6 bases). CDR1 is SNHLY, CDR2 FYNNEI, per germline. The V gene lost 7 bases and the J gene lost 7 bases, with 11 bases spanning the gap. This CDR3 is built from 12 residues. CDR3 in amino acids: CASTRAGNIQYF. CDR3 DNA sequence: TGTGCCAGCACGCGGGCGGGGAACATTCAGTACTTC. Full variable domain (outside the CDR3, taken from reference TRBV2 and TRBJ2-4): EPEVTQTPSHQVTQMGQEVILRCVPISNHLYFYWYRQILGQKVEFLVSFYNNEISEKSEIFDDQFSVERPDGSNFTLKIRSTKLEDSAMYFCASTRAGNIQYFGAGTRLSVL.

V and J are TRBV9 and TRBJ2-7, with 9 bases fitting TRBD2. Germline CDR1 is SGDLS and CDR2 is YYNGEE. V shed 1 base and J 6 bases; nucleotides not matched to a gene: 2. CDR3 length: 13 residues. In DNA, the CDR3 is TGTGCCAGCAGCGTAAGTAGCGGGGGCGAGCAGTACTTC. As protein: CASSVSSGGEQYF.

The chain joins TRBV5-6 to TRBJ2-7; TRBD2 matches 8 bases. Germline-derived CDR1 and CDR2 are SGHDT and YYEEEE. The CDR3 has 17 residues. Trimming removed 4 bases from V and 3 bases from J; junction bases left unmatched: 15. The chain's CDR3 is CASSGGVVSGRFYEQYF. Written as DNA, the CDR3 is TGTGCCAGCAGCGGGGGGGTTGTGAGCGGGAGATTCTACGAGCAGTACTTC.

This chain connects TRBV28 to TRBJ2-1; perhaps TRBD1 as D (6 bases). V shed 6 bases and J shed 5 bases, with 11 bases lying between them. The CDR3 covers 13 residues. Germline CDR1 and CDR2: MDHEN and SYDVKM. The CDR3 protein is CASSPQGHNEQFF. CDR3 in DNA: TGTGCCAGCAGCCCTCAGGGGCACAATGAGCAGTTCTTC. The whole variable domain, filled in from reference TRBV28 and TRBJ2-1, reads DVKVTQSSRYLVKRTGEKVFLECVQDMDHENMFWYRQDPGLGLRLIYFSYDVKMKEKGDIPEGYSVSREKKERFSLILESASTNQTSMYLCASSPQGHNEQFFGPGTRLTVL.

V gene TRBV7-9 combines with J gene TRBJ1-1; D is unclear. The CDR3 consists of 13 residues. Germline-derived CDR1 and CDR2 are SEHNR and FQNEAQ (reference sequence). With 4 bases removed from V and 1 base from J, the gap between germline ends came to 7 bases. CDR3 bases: TGTGCCAGCAGCTCCCAGTCGAACACTGAAGCTTTCTTT. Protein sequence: CASSSQSNTEAFF.

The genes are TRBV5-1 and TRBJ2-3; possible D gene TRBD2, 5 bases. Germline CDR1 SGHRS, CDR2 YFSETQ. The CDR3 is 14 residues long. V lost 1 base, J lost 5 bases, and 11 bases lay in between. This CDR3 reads CASSLSREEDTQYF. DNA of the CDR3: TGCGCCAGCAGCTTGAGCCGGGAAGAAGATACGCAGTATTTT.

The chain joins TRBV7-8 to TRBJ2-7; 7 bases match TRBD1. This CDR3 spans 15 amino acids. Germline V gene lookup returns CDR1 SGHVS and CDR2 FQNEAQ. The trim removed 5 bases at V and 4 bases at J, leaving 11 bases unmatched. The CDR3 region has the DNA TGTGCCAGCAGCGGGGCCGGGACAGTAGCATACGAGCAGTACTTC. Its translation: CASSGAGTVAYEQYF.

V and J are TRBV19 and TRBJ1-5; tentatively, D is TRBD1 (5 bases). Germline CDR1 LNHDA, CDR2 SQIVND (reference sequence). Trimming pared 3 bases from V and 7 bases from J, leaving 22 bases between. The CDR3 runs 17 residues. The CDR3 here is CASSMWGRGRRGQPQHF. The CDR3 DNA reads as TGTGCCAGTAGTATGTGGGGCCGAGGTCGGCGGGGCCAGCCCCAGCATTTT. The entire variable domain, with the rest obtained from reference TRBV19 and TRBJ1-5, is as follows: DGGITQSPKYLFRKEGQNVTLSCEQNLNHDAMYWYRQDPGQGLRLIYYSQIVNDFQKGDIAEGYSVSREKKESFPLTVTSAQKNPTAFYLCASSMWGRGRRGQPQHFGDGTRLSIL.

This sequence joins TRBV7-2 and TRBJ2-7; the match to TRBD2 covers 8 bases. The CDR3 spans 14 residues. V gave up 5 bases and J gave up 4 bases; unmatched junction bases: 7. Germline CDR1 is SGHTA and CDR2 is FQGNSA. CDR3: CASSHSGITYEQYF. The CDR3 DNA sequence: TGTGCCAGCAGCCATAGCGGGATTACTTACGAGCAGTACTTC. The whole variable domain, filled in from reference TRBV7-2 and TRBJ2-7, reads GAGVSQSPSNKVTEKGKDVELRCDPISGHTALYWYRQSLGQGLEFLIYFQGNSAPDKSGLPSDRFSAERTGGSVSTLTIQRTQQEDSAVYLCASSHSGITYEQYFGPGTRLTVT.

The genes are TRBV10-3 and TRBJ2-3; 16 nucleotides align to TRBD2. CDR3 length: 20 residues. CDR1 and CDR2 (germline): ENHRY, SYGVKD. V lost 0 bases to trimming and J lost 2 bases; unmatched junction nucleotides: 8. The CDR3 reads CAISESSGLAGGRVTDTQYF. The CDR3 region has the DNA TGTGCCATCAGTGAGTCGTCGGGACTAGCGGGAGGGAGGGTCACAGATACGCAGTATTTT.

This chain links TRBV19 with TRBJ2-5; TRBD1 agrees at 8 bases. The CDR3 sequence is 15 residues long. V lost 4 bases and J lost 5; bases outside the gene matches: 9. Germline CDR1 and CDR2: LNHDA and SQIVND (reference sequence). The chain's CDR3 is CASSTRTGNVETQYF. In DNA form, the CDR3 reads TGTGCCAGTAGTACCAGGACAGGGAATGTGGAGACCCAGTACTTC.

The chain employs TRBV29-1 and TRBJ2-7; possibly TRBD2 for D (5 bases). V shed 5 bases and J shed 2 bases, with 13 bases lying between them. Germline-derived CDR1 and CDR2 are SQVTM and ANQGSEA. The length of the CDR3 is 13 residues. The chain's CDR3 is CSVPSWRTYEQYF. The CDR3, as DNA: TGCAGCGTTCCCAGTTGGAGGACCTACGAGCAGTACTTC.

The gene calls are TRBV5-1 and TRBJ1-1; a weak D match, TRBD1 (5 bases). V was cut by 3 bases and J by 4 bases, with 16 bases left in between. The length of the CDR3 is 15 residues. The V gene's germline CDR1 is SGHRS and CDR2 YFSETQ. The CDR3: CASSSGVQGGTEAFF. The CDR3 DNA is TGCGCCAGCAGCTCGGGGGTCCAGGGCGGCACTGAAGCTTTCTTT.